This T cell receptor (beta chain) was identified during a study of T cell responses to AZD1222 COVID-19 vaccine. In the study overall: Second doses were pooled across both intervals (about 4 or about 12 weeks).

Measured with immunoSEQ multiplex PCR; TCRdb has only the in-frame clones, and not every one. The sample yields 75,000 to 95,000 clones, 85% seen once. Study findings and constraints: An increase in Spike-specific TCR breadth and depth was observed after two AZD1222 doses. The donor group comprised mostly white British people and more females; the analysis possibly underestimated clonal diversity. Spike-wide coverage was observed for vaccine-associated CD4 TCRs, with dominant responses at 160-218 and 743-854.

This CDR3 region has 19 residues. V was shortened by 1 base and J by 0 bases, with 19 bases between the two germline ends. Germline V gene data show CDR1 as SGHAT and CDR2 as FQNNGV. As regards this clone: As yet, its antigen is unknown.

This specimen was peripheral blood, taken on day 0 of AZD1222 vaccination. This TCR was sampled from an adult in good health. The chain combines TRBV11-2 with TRBJ1-5; D is ambiguous. The CDR3 loop is CASSLGAWRLVYSNQPQHF. CDR3 in DNA: TGTGCCAGCAGCTTAGGGGCCTGGAGGCTTGTCTATAGCAATCAGCCCCAGCATTTT.